The next 8 T cell receptor beta chains were all read from a single sample in a study of blood T cell repertoires in COVID-19. Clones were read by immunoSEQ multiplex PCR, and TCRdb kept only the in-frame ones, dropping some. The repertoire holds some 70,000 clones, around 86% seen once, with 6.5% to 8% in the top ten. Source material: peripheral blood. These receptors all stem from a man aged 45-65 years with active COVID-19.

The J gene is TRBJ2-1, the V gene TRBV7-3; TRBD2 aligns across 8 bases. Per germline, CDR1 SGHTA and CDR2 FQGTGA. This CDR3 spans 15 amino acids. Trimming took 3 bases from V and 2 from J; bases not matched to a gene: 3. The CDR3 coding sequence is TGTGCCAGCAGCTTGGTAGCGGGAACCTACAATGAGCAGTTCTTC. Its translation is CASSLVAGTYNEQFF.

This chain uses TRBV5-6 with TRBJ1-5; D call uncertain. Looked up from germline, CDR1 is SGHDT and CDR2 is YYEEEE. The CDR3 contains 16 residues. V dropped 2 bases and J dropped 0 bases, with 12 bases sitting between them. CDR3 bases: TGTGCCAGCAGCTTCGGGAGTGGAGGTAGCAATCAGCCCCAGCATTTT. Its protein product is CASSFGSGGSNQPQHF. Looking up the rest from reference TRBV5-6 and TRBJ1-5 gives the full variable domain: DAGVTQSPTHLIKTRGQQVTLRCSPKSGHDTVSWYQQALGQGPQFIFQYYEEEERQRGNFPDRFSGHQFPNYSSELNVNALLLGDSALYLCASSFGSGGSNQPQHFGDGTRLSIL.

This chain uses TRBV18 with TRBJ1-1, with D possibly matching TRBD1 (5 bases). V was shortened by 3 bases and J by 1 base, with 15 bases between the two germline ends. The CDR3 spans 16 residues. Germline CDR1 is KGHSH and CDR2 is LQKENI. CDR3 coding DNA: TGTGCCAGCTCACCGCGGCGTACAGGAAAGAACACTGAAGCTTTCTTT. Translation: CASSPRRTGKNTEAFF.

The chain links TRBV2 to TRBJ2-2, with 7 bases lining up with TRBD1. This CDR3 spans 16 amino acids. V trimming: 2 bases; J trimming: 2 bases; junction bases outside the gene matches: 5. The germline gives CDR1 SNHLY, CDR2 FYNNEI. The CDR3 region is CASSERGRGNTGELFF. CDR3 DNA sequence: TGTGCCAGCAGTGAAAGGGGGCGCGGTAACACCGGGGAGCTGTTTTTT.

The chain has TRBV28 and TRBJ2-2; D perhaps matches TRBD1 (5 bases). V was shortened by 5 bases and J by 4 bases, with 17 bases between the two germline ends. This CDR3 has 16 residues. Germline V gene sequence: CDR1 MDHEN, CDR2 SYDVKM. CDR3 bases: TGTGCCAGCAGTGATCCCCGCAGGGCTCGCACCGGGGAGCTGTTTTTT. It specifies CASSDPRRARTGELFF.

This sequence joins TRBV5-6 and TRBJ2-1; 8 bases map to TRBD2. V shed 4 bases and J 10 bases; nucleotides not matched to a gene: 13. The CDR3 is made up of 15 amino acids. Germline V gene sequence: CDR1 SGHDT, CDR2 YYEEEE. This chain's CDR3 is CASSPDGGVSREQFF. The CDR3 DNA follows: TGTGCCAGCAGCCCGGACGGGGGGGTGAGCAGAGAGCAGTTCTTC.

This chain links TRBV27 with TRBJ2-7; TRBD1 matches at 8 bases. The CDR3 has 14 amino acids. V lost 7 bases to trimming and J lost 2 bases; unmatched junction nucleotides: 7. Looked up from germline, CDR1 is MNHEY and CDR2 is SMNVEV (reference sequence). This chain's CDR3 is CASKNDRGTYEQYF. The CDR3, as DNA: TGTGCCAGCAAAAACGACAGGGGCACCTACGAGCAGTACTTC.

The genes are TRBV28 and TRBJ2-7; perhaps TRBD2 as D (5 bases). This CDR3 is 14 amino acids long. The V gene's germline CDR1 is MDHEN and CDR2 SYDVKM. Trimming removed 2 bases from V and 7 bases from J, with 15 bases in between. The CDR3 is CASSLSEGSQEQYF. In nucleotides, the CDR3 is TGTGCCAGCAGTTTAAGTGAGGGTTCGCAAGAGCAGTACTTC. Together with reference TRBV28 and TRBJ2-7, the CDR3 gives the full variable domain: DVKVTQSSRYLVKRTGEKVFLECVQDMDHENMFWYRQDPGLGLRLIYFSYDVKMKEKGDIPEGYSVSREKKERFSLILESASTNQTSMYLCASSLSEGSQEQYFGPGTRLTVT.